These 13 T cell receptor beta chains came from one sample sequenced in a study of CD8 T cells in ankylosing spondylitis. TCRdb re-analysed the 5' RACE reads in MiXCR, keeping a single row per CDR3 protein. The profile shows more than 500,000 distinct CDR3 sequences, about 5.2% of them singletons. The study, taken as a whole, reports: Among TCR beta sequences, a motif of under ten highly homologous variants appeared characteristic of ankylosing spondylitis blood.

Their target antigens are unknown. Sample: blood, either unsorted or a sorted T cell fraction (not recorded which). The source is a male donor with ankylosing spondylitis.

In its sample, this clonotype was seen many times. The V call is TRBV5-5, the J call TRBJ2-3; D may correspond to TRBD1 or TRBD2 (5 bases each). Germline CDR1 is SGHKS and CDR2 is YYEKEE (reference sequence). The CDR3 spans 15 residues. V lost 4 bases and J 0 bases, leaving 12 bases between the germline ends. The CDR3 DNA reads as TGTGCCAGCAGCGTGACGTGGGACAGCACAGATACGCAGTATTTT. It codes for CASSVTWDSTDTQYF.

This clonotype was picked up many times. This chain uses TRBV4-2 with TRBJ1-1; 9 bases are a match to TRBD1. The germline gives CDR1 LGHNA, CDR2 YNFKEQ. The CDR3 totals 14 residues. V gave up 4 bases and J gave up 3 bases; unmatched junction bases: 3. The CDR3 here is CASSLRDRDTEAFF. CDR3 coding DNA: TGTGCCAGCAGCCTCCGGGACAGGGACACTGAAGCTTTCTTT.

This clonotype was picked up many times. CDR3 in amino acids: CASSRLAGDYEQYF. DNA of the CDR3: TGTGCCAGCAGCCGACTAGCGGGAGACTACGAGCAGTACTTC. The chain uses TRBV6-1 and TRBJ2-7, with 12 bases that match TRBD2. Per germline, CDR1 MNHNS and CDR2 SASEGT. Unmatched junction bases numbered 3, after V lost 6 bases and J lost 3 bases. CDR3 size: 14 residues.

This clonotype was counted at least ten times. This chain joins TRBV29-1 and TRBJ2-7; no clear D. The CDR3 totals 12 residues. Germline assignment: CDR1 SQVTM and CDR2 ANQGSEA. Trimming took off 2 bases at V and 5 bases at J, with 10 bases between the two ends. The CDR3 here is CSVETMGNEQYF. The CDR3 region has the DNA TGCAGCGTTGAAACTATGGGCAACGAGCAGTACTTC.

This clonotype appeared many times. This chain connects TRBV27 to TRBJ1-2, with 8 bases identical to TRBD1. This CDR3 is built from 15 residues. Germline CDR1 reads MNHEY; CDR2 reads SMNVEV (reference sequence). The junction had 5 bases not matched to a gene; V was cut back by 2 bases and J by 3 bases. CDR3 nucleotides: TGTGCCAGCAGTTTAACAGTCAGGGGGCACTATGGCTACACCTTC. Encoded protein: CASSLTVRGHYGYTF.

The CDR3 region is CASSALGVSQNNEQFF. The CDR3 coding sequence is TGTGCCAGCAGTGCTTTAGGCGTCAGCCAAAACAATGAGCAGTTCTTC. The V call is TRBV2, the J call TRBJ2-1; D uncertain. This CDR3 comprises 16 residues. Germline CDR1 SNHLY, CDR2 FYNNEI. V was clipped by 4 bases and J by 5 bases, with 18 bases between them. The entire variable domain, with the rest obtained from reference TRBV2 and TRBJ2-1, is as follows: EPEVTQTPSHQVTQMGQEVILRCVPISNHLYFYWYRQILGQKVEFLVSFYNNEISEKSEIFDDQFSVERPDGSNFTLKIRSTKLEDSAMYFCASSALGVSQNNEQFFGPGTRLTVL.

This clonotype was seen ten or more times. V is TRBV10-3 and J is TRBJ2-5, with 13 bases lining up with TRBD2. The CDR3 extends over 16 amino acids. Germline CDR1 reads ENHRY; CDR2 reads SYGVKD. The ends lost 3 bases at V and 5 bases at J; junction bases unmatched: 6. DNA of the CDR3: TGTGCCATCAGTGACCGGACTAGCGGGAGATATGAGACCCAGTACTTC. Protein product: CAISDRTSGRYETQYF.

This clonotype occurred many times. The genes are TRBV11-2 and TRBJ2-1, with D unresolved. Germline values: CDR1 SGHAT, CDR2 FQNNGV. The length of the CDR3 is 14 residues. The V gene lost 5 bases and the J gene lost 3 bases, with 11 bases spanning the gap. As DNA, the CDR3 is TGTGCCAGCAGCCCGAGTCGTATCTACAATGAGCAGTTCTTC. This sequence encodes CASSPSRIYNEQFF.

This clonotype was detected ten times or more. The rearrangement joins TRBV4-3 to TRBJ2-7; 8 nucleotides line up with TRBD1. J lost 4 bases, V lost 0 bases, and 8 bases had no gene match. The CDR3 runs 16 residues. Germline-derived CDR1 and CDR2 are LGHNA and YSLEER. Here the CDR3 reads CASSQDIGTGAYEQYF. The DNA of the CDR3 is TGCGCCAGCAGCCAAGATATCGGGACAGGAGCATACGAGCAGTACTTC.

This clonotype has more than one count but fewer than ten. The chain uses TRBV7-2 and TRBJ1-3; D is ambiguous. With 2 bases removed from V and 4 bases from J, the gap between germline ends came to 15 bases. This CDR3 has 16 amino acids. CDR1 and CDR2 (germline): SGHTA, FQGNSA. As DNA, the CDR3 is TGTGCCAGCAGCTTATTTGGGGTTAGGAGCGGAAACACCATATATTTT. Amino acids: CASSLFGVRSGNTIYF.

This clonotype has at least ten counts. The genes are TRBV13 and TRBJ2-5, with D possibly TRBD2 on 5 matching bases. Germline V gives CDR1 PRHDT, CDR2 FYEKMQ (reference sequence). The CDR3 length is 14 residues. V shed 3 bases and J shed 3 bases, with 11 bases lying between them. DNA for the CDR3: TGTGCCAGCAGCTTTGGGATCGGGGAAGAGACCCAGTACTTC. It encodes CASSFGIGEETQYF.

This clonotype turned up a few times. V is TRBV5-1 and J is TRBJ2-7, with a tentative D call TRBD1 (6 bases). Germline lookup yields CDR1 SGHRS and CDR2 YFSETQ. This CDR3 contains 15 residues. The V and J ends lost 0 bases and 6 bases respectively, with 16 bases between them. The CDR3 loop is CASSLDWGQRSEQYF. The CDR3 DNA is TGCGCCAGCAGCTTGGATTGGGGGCAACGTTCCGAGCAGTACTTC. Combining the CDR3 with reference TRBV5-1 and TRBJ2-7 gives the whole variable domain KAGVTQTPRYLIKTRGQQVTLSCSPISGHRSVSWYQQTPGQGLQFLFEYFSETQRNKGNFPGRFSGRQFSNSRSEMNVSTLELGDSALYLCASSLDWGQRSEQYFGPGTRLTVT.

This clonotype was detected ten times or more. This rearrangement joins TRBV5-1 to TRBJ2-6; D is unresolved. The CDR3 totals 16 residues. Germline V gene sequence: CDR1 SGHRS, CDR2 YFSETQ. The germline V and J ends were trimmed by 6 bases and 4 bases, with 17 bases remaining between them. The CDR3 bases are TGCGCCAGCACCCTGTGGGCTATGACCGGGGCCAACGTCCTGACTTTC. Translating gives CASTLWAMTGANVLTF.